This T cell receptor (beta chain) was profiled in a study of blood T cell repertoires in COVID-19. Clones were sequenced by immunoSEQ multiplex PCR, and TCRdb holds only the in-frame ones, with some missing. The sample has hundreds of thousands of clones; around 88% are singletons. Before being deemed recovered, Cohort 3 donors had two negative PCRs, clearance, or symptom resolution. J was trimmed by 7 bases and V by 0 bases; bases with no gene match: 5. The V gene's germline CDR1 is LGHDT and CDR2 YNNKEL (reference sequence). The CDR3 runs 14 residues. The sequenced sample consisted of PBMCs or T cells enriched from blood (not recorded which). The chain has TRBV3-1 (or the pseudogene TRBV3-2) and TRBJ2-7; 8 bases align to TRBD2. This TCR came from a woman in her twenties or thirties who had recovered from COVID-19. The CDR3 DNA follows: TGTGCCAGCAGCCAAGATCTGGTAGCGGGAGAGCAGTACTTC. Amino acids: CASSQDLVAGEQYF.